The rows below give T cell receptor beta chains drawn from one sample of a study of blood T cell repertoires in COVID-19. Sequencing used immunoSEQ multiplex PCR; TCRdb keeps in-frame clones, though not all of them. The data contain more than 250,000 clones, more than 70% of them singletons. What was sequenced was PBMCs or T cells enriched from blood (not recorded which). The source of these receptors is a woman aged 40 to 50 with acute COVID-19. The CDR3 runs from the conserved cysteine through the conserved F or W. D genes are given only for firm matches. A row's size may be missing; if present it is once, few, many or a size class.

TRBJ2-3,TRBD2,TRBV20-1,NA,TGCAGTGCTAGTAGCGGGAGTCGGACAGATACGCAGTATTTT,CSASSGSRTDTQYF
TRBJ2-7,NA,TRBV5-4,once,TGTGCCAGCAGCAGAAGGGACGGCGGGGATTACGAGCAGTACTTC,CASSRRDGGDYEQYF
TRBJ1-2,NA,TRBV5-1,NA,TGCGCCAGCAGCCCACAGACAGTCGGTGGCTACACCTTC,CASSPQTVGGYTF
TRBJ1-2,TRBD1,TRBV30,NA,TGTGCCTGGGGGACAGGAGCTAACTATGGCTACACCTTC,CAWGTGANYGYTF
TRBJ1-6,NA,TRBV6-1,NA,TGTGCCAGCAGTGACCGCGGGGGGTCTTTCAATTCACCCCTCCACTTT,CASSDRGGSFNSPLHF
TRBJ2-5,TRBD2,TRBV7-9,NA,TGTGCCAGCAGCTTTGGGGGGGAAAAAGAGACCCAGTACTTC,CASSFGGEKETQYF
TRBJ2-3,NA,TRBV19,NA,TGTGCCAGTAGTATAGGGCTCCCCAGGGATACGCAGTATTTT,CASSIGLPRDTQYF
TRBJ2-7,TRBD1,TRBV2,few,TGTGCCAGCAGAGGGACAGGGGGGATCTACGAGCAGTACTTC,CASRGTGGIYEQYF
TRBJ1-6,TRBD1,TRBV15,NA,TGTGCCACCAGCAGCACAGGGGACTATAATTCACCCCTCCACTTT,CATSSTGDYNSPLHF
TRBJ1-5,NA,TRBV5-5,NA,TGTGCCAGCAGCTTGGGCACTCATCAGCCCCAGCATTTT,CASSLGTHQPQHF
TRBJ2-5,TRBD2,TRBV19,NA,TGTGCCAGTAGTATCTCGCCAGCGGGAGTTGGAGAGACCCAGTACTTC,CASSISPAGVGETQYF
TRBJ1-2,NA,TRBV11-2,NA,TGTGCCAGCAGCTCCACAGACTATGGCTACACCTTC,CASSSTDYGYTF